Included here is one T cell receptor beta chain sequence, with context. The data were taken from a study of blood T cell repertoires in COVID-19. The overall study: Acute-phase and convalescent COVID-19 samples originated in the United States, Italy and Spain. In each case, the material was cDNA or gDNA derived from T cells, B-cell-depleted T cells, or PBMCs.

The germline gives CDR1 SGHRS, CDR2 YFSETQ. CDR3 size: 14 residues. Germline trimming cut 7 bases from V and 6 bases from J; bases unmatched to any gene: 7. In the original workflow: Counts of nucleated cells, estimated from reference gene primer amplification, were obtained. TCRdb's table, derived via immunoSEQ multiplex PCR, lists solely in-frame clones and lacks some. The DNA was the basis for D and trimming; V, J and clone size are from that table. This sample has some 210,000 clones, with more than 70% found just once. The TCR originated in a woman between 35 and 50 years old who had recovered from COVID-19. The gene calls are TRBV5-1 and TRBJ2-1; 10 bases align to TRBD2. The sequenced material came from peripheral blood. CDR3 nucleotide sequence: TGCGCCAGCCGAGCGGGAGGGCTTCGCAATGAGCAGTTCTTC. Amino acids: CASRAGGLRNEQFF. Together with reference TRBV5-1 and TRBJ2-1, the CDR3 gives the full variable domain: KAGVTQTPRYLIKTRGQQVTLSCSPISGHRSVSWYQQTPGQGLQFLFEYFSETQRNKGNFPGRFSGRQFSNSRSEMNVSTLELGDSALYLCASRAGGLRNEQFFGPGTRLTVL.